This TCR beta chain emerged from a study of regulatory and conventional T cells in RAG deficiency. Study results and caveats: Treg unique TCR beta sequences were approximately 95-fold fewer in Omenn syndrome and CID/AS patients than controls. In Omenn syndrome, Treg and Tconv repertoires overlapped >80%.

Germline V gene lookup returns CDR1 SGHVS and CDR2 FQNEAQ. This CDR3 has 15 residues. The V segment lost 8 bases and the J segment 0 bases; nucleotides outside the gene matches: 7. Remarks on this clone: Its antigen remains unknown.

Libraries were prepared by immunoSEQ multiplex PCR; TCRdb keeps only in-frame clonotypes and omits some of them. The sample shows around 22,000 clones, just under 95% of them seen only once. Blood CD4+ CD25-low CD127-high conventional T cells supplied the genomic DNA template. This sample was shared with a second study, whose subject was regulatory T cells. That work contributes: The PCR used 52 TRBV and 13 TRBJ primers.

Sequencing input: CD4+ T cells sorted from blood. This sequence originates from a human donor in good health. The V and J genes are TRBV7-8 and TRBJ1-1; 9 nucleotides line up with TRBD1. The CDR3 reads CASRPGQGMNTEAFF. The DNA for the CDR3 is TGTGCCAGCCGGCCGGGACAGGGCATGAACACTGAAGCTTTCTTT.